The 31 T cell receptor beta chains below were found in one sample sequenced in a study of cytomegalovirus exposure and HLA in healthy donors. It was with 60 Vbeta and 13 Jbeta primers that the PCR ran. TCRdb's table, derived via immunoSEQ multiplex PCR, lists solely in-frame clones and lacks some. The table lists 150,000 to 200,000 clones, 80% of them singletons. The sequencing sample was made of PBMCs. These TCRs come from a woman aged 35 to 49 in good health and CMV-seronegative.

This clone has only a few counts. The chain is built from TRBV5-1 and TRBJ2-5; D is possibly TRBD1 (6 bases). Germline assignment: CDR1 SGHRS and CDR2 YFSETQ. The CDR3 runs to 13 residues. The V end lost 1 base, the J end lost 4 bases, and 8 bases lay between the germline ends. For the CDR3, the DNA is TGCGCCAGCAGCTTGTTACAGGGAGAGACCCAGTACTTC. Protein product: CASSLLQGETQYF.

The rearrangement uses TRBV7-3 and TRBJ1-1; TRBD1 might be the D (5 bases). CDR3 length: 15 residues. Between the trimmed V and J ends, which lost 3 bases and 4 bases, there was a span of 15 bases. The V gene's germline CDR1 is SGHTA and CDR2 FQGTGA. The CDR3 DNA sequence: TGTGCCAGCAGCTTGGCCCTGGGGGGTGGCACTGAAGCTTTCTTT. This sequence encodes CASSLALGGGTEAFF.

This clone was counted a few times. This chain uses TRBV7-9 with TRBJ1-3; 7 nucleotides match TRBD1. The CDR3 covers 18 residues. The V and J ends lost 0 bases and 0 bases, in that order; junction bases with no gene match: 8. From germline, CDR1 is SEHNR and CDR2 FQNEAQ (reference sequence). The CDR3 nucleotides read TGTGCCAGCAGCTTAGCCCAGACAGGGCCTTCCTCTGGAAACACCATATATTTT. This translates into CASSLAQTGPSSGNTIYF. Variable domain in full (rest from reference TRBV7-9 and TRBJ1-3): DTGVSQNPRHKITKRGQNVTFRCDPISEHNRLYWYRQTLGQGPEFLTYFQNEAQLEKSRLLSDRFSAERPKGSFSTLEIQRTEQGDSAMYLCASSLAQTGPSSGNTIYFGEGSWLTVV.

The chain has TRBV21-1 and TRBJ1-1. TRBV21-1 is described as a pseudogene. The CDR3 sequence is 13 residues long. The CDR3 reads CASEPKERGWAFF. CDR3 coding DNA: TGTGCCAGTGAACCGAAGGAACGGGGGTGGGCTTTCTTT.

The chain joins TRBV15 to TRBJ2-4; 7 bases line up with TRBD1. The J segment lost 8 bases and the V segment lost 3 bases, leaving 10 bases of the junction unmatched. Germline loops: CDR1 LNHNV, CDR2 YYDKDF (reference sequence). This CDR3 is 15 amino acids long. Here the CDR3 reads CATSRMTGSTDIQYF. For the CDR3, the DNA is TGTGCCACCAGCAGGATGACAGGGTCGACGGACATTCAGTACTTC.

The chain links TRBV19 to TRBJ2-7, with D perhaps TRBD1 (6 bases). The germline V gene has CDR1 LNHDA and CDR2 SQIVND (reference sequence). The CDR3 loop spans 13 amino acids. With 5 bases removed from V and 5 bases from J, the gap between germline ends came to 13 bases. CDR3 protein: CASSLHRADEQYF. CDR3 bases: TGTGCCAGTAGTCTGCACAGGGCCGACGAGCAGTACTTC.

V is TRBV6-6 and J is TRBJ2-3; D ambiguous. Trimming pared 0 bases from V and 6 bases from J, leaving 10 bases between. CDR3 length equals 14 residues. Germline lookup yields CDR1 MNHNY and CDR2 SVGAGI (reference sequence). Here the CDR3 reads CASSYSGPVDTQYF. The CDR3 DNA reads TGTGCCAGCAGTTACTCGGGCCCAGTTGATACGCAGTATTTT.

The J gene is TRBJ1-3, the V gene TRBV6-1; no reliable D call. CDR3 length equals 14 residues. Germline CDR1 is MNHNS and CDR2 is SASEGT. Between the trimmed V and J ends, which lost 8 bases and 1 base, there was a span of 12 bases. The CDR3 spells CASEIDRSGNTIYF. The CDR3, as DNA: TGTGCCAGCGAAATAGATCGGTCTGGAAACACCATATATTTT.

This clone appeared a single time. The junction departs from germline at one end; a sequencing error may be responsible. The chain uses TRBV7-7 and TRBJ2-5, with a tentative D call TRBD2 (7 bases). This CDR3 is built from 14 residues. Germline CDR1 reads SSHAT; CDR2 reads FNYEAQ (reference sequence). The CDR3 DNA is TGTGCTAGCAGCCGCGGGGGCGCAGGGGAGACCCAGTACTTC. This translates into CASSRGGAGETQYF.

This clone came up a few times. CDR3 residues: CASSPGQGYNEQFF. CDR3 DNA: TGTGCCAGCAGCCCGGGACAGGGATACAATGAGCAGTTCTTC. This chain connects TRBV11-1 to TRBJ2-1; 9 bases fit TRBD1. After removal of 5 bases from V and 4 bases from J, the junction contained 3 bases not matched to a gene. This CDR3 spans 14 amino acids. CDR1 is SGHAT and CDR2 is FQDESV in the germline V gene (reference sequence).

The chain carries TRBV28 and TRBJ1-3; D is possibly TRBD1 (6 bases). The CDR3 has 15 residues. Deletions cut 6 bases from V and 2 bases from J, with 14 bases between. Germline V CDR1 and CDR2: MDHEN, SYDVKM. The CDR3 reads CASSRGGSAGNTIYF. DNA of the CDR3: TGTGCCAGCAGCAGAGGGGGTAGTGCTGGAAACACCATATATTTT. Combining the CDR3 with reference TRBV28 and TRBJ1-3 gives the whole variable domain DVKVTQSSRYLVKRTGEKVFLECVQDMDHENMFWYRQDPGLGLRLIYFSYDVKMKEKGDIPEGYSVSREKKERFSLILESASTNQTSMYLCASSRGGSAGNTIYFGEGSWLTVV.

V is TRBV30 and J is TRBJ1-2; no clear D. Germline assignment: CDR1 GTSNPN and CDR2 SVGIG (reference sequence). V was clipped by 1 base and J by 5 bases, with 5 bases between them. The CDR3 runs 11 residues. CDR3 in DNA: TGTGCCTGGAGTGGAGGTTATGGCTACACCTTC. As protein: CAWSGGYGYTF.

V is TRBV11-1 and J is TRBJ1-4; the D is unclear. With 2 bases removed from V and 0 bases from J, the gap between germline ends came to 10 bases. Germline-derived CDR1 and CDR2 are SGHAT and FQDESV (reference sequence). The CDR3 extends over 16 amino acids. For the CDR3, the DNA is TGTGCCAGCAGCTTAAGCGGGAGTGCAACTAATGAAAAACTGTTTTTT. This encodes CASSLSGSATNEKLFF.

V and J are TRBV9 and TRBJ2-1; 12 bases line up with TRBD1. With V trimmed by 0 bases and J by 10 bases, 11 bases remained unmatched. CDR1 is SGDLS, CDR2 YYNGEE, per germline. CDR3 length: 17 amino acids. The CDR3 sequence: CASSVGAGQGARVEQFF. DNA of the CDR3: TGTGCCAGCAGCGTAGGGGCGGGACAGGGGGCGCGAGTGGAGCAGTTCTTC.

This chain joins TRBV7-3 and TRBJ2-2, with 7 positions matching TRBD2. CDR3 length: 16 residues. Trimming at V came to 4 bases and at J to 5 bases, leaving 10 bases not matched to a gene. The germline V gene encodes CDR1 SGHTA and CDR2 FQGTGA. Here the CDR3 DNA reads TGTGCCAGCAGCTCCTCAACCGGGGGGTCGACCGGGGAGCTGTTTTTT. Translation gives CASSSSTGGSTGELFF.

The CDR3 DNA sequence: TGTGCCAGCAGAGAGCGGGAGGGGTCCTACAATGAGCAGTTCTTC. Protein product: CASREREGSYNEQFF. The J gene is TRBJ2-1, the V gene TRBV28; TRBD2 matches at 10 bases. This CDR3 spans 15 amino acids. V lost 6 bases, J lost 1 base, and 3 bases stayed unmatched. Germline CDR1 MDHEN, CDR2 SYDVKM.

The chain joins TRBV15 to TRBJ2-5; D is possibly TRBD1 (6 bases). Per the germline V gene, CDR1 is LNHNV and CDR2 is YYDKDF (reference sequence). The V end was cut by 4 bases, the J end by 7 bases, with 10 bases between. This CDR3 spans 12 amino acids. CDR3 in amino acids: CATSTPTGTQYF. CDR3 sequence (DNA): TGTGCCACCAGCACTCCGACAGGGACCCAGTACTTC. The complete variable domain, with remaining parts taken from reference TRBV15 and TRBJ2-5, reads DAMVIQNPRYQVTQFGKPVTLSCSQTLNHNVMYWYQQKSSQAPKLLFHYYDKDFNNEADTPDNFQSRRPNTSFCFLDIRSPGLGDTAMYLCATSTPTGTQYFGPGTRLLVL.

V and J are TRBV19 and TRBJ1-1, with TRBD1 matching 9 bases. This CDR3 is built from 16 residues. The germline V gene has CDR1 LNHDA and CDR2 SQIVND (reference sequence). V was clipped by 7 bases and J by 0 bases; unmatched bases: 9. This CDR3 reads CASTGQGIGVNTEAFF. CDR3 bases: TGTGCCAGTACCGGACAGGGGATCGGGGTGAACACTGAAGCTTTCTTT.

The chain links TRBV7-2 to TRBJ2-7; 7 bases line up with TRBD2. Germline V gives CDR1 SGHTA, CDR2 FQGNSA. The CDR3 totals 14 residues. V dropped 7 bases and J dropped 1; count of bases not matched to a gene: 7. CDR3 nucleotide sequence: TGTGCCAGCACCCCGGGCGGGGGTTCCTACGAGCAGTACTTC. Its translation: CASTPGGGSYEQYF.

The chain is built from TRBV4-2 and TRBJ2-5, with 9 bases matching TRBD1. With 3 bases clipped from V and 3 bases from J, the junction kept 8 bases outside the gene matches. Per the germline V gene, CDR1 is LGHNA and CDR2 is YNFKEQ. CDR3 size: 16 residues. The CDR3, as DNA: TGTGCCAGCAGCCAGTCTTGGAGGACAGGGGAAGAGACCCAGTACTTC. Translating gives CASSQSWRTGEETQYF.

This chain connects TRBV7-2 to TRBJ2-2; TRBD2 might be the D (6 bases). This CDR3 has 16 residues. Trimming pared 3 bases from V and 3 bases from J, leaving 14 bases between. Germline assignment: CDR1 SGHTA and CDR2 FQGNSA. The CDR3 here is CASSFTGTAYTGELFF. In nucleotides, the CDR3 is TGTGCCAGCAGCTTCACCGGGACTGCCTACACCGGGGAGCTGTTTTTT.

The J gene is TRBJ1-6, the V gene TRBV7-2, with a possible D match to TRBD1 (5 bases). The germline V gene has CDR1 SGHTA and CDR2 FQGNSA. V was clipped by 1 base and J by 7 bases, with 8 bases between them. The CDR3 consists of 14 residues. CDR3 sequence reads: CASSLVGLNSPLHF. The CDR3 DNA is TGTGCCAGCAGCTTAGTGGGGCTAAATTCACCCCTCCACTTT.

The chain has TRBV19 and TRBJ1-5; unclear D gene. CDR1 is LNHDA, CDR2 SQIVND, per germline (reference sequence). V was shortened by 0 bases and J by 4 bases, with 13 bases between the two germline ends. The CDR3 loop spans 16 amino acids. In nucleotides, the CDR3 is TGTGCCAGTAGTATAGATCTACAGTATAGTAATCAGCCCCAGCATTTT. Translated, it gives CASSIDLQYSNQPQHF.

The chain links TRBV10-3 to TRBJ2-7, with no clear D. The CDR3 is 15 residues long. The V end lost 4 bases, the J end lost 4 bases, and 17 bases lay between the germline ends. Germline V gives CDR1 ENHRY, CDR2 SYGVKD. CDR3 residues: CAISATAASPYEQYF. In DNA form, the CDR3 reads TGTGCCATCAGTGCTACAGCCGCGTCACCTTACGAGCAGTACTTC.

As concerns this clone: Mismatch with germline at one junction end may stem from a read error. V usage is TRBV7-7 and J usage is TRBJ2-2, with D perhaps TRBD2 (6 bases). This CDR3 spans 15 amino acids. Germline V gene lookup returns CDR1 SSHAT and CDR2 FNYEAQ (reference sequence). CDR3 in amino acids: CASSPGGVWTGELFF. Written as DNA, the CDR3 is TGTGCTAGCAGCCCCGGGGGAGTATGGACCGGGGAGCTGTTTTTT.

The rearrangement joins TRBV5-4 to TRBJ2-6; D possibly corresponds to TRBD1 (6 bases). Germline V gives CDR1 SGHNT, CDR2 YYREEE (reference sequence). Trimming removed 2 bases from V and 0 bases from J, with 6 bases in between. This CDR3 is built from 15 residues. This chain's CDR3 is CASSLGGSGANVLTF. CDR3 DNA: TGTGCCAGCAGCTTAGGGGGCTCTGGGGCCAACGTCCTGACTTTC.

In its sample, this clone was seen a few times. The rearrangement links TRBV28 to TRBJ2-1; TRBD2 matches at 7 bases. CDR3 length equals 15 residues. Germline V gene data show CDR1 as MDHEN and CDR2 as SYDVKM. The V gene end was trimmed by 3 bases and the J gene end by 8 bases; junction bases not matched to a gene: 10. CDR3 loop: CASSFPAGTEDEQFF. CDR3 in DNA: TGTGCCAGCAGTTTTCCAGCGGGAACGGAGGATGAGCAGTTCTTC. Together with reference TRBV28 and TRBJ2-1, the CDR3 gives the full variable domain: DVKVTQSSRYLVKRTGEKVFLECVQDMDHENMFWYRQDPGLGLRLIYFSYDVKMKEKGDIPEGYSVSREKKERFSLILESASTNQTSMYLCASSFPAGTEDEQFFGPGTRLTVL.

The V call is TRBV28, the J call TRBJ1-5, with a weak D call TRBD1 (5 bases). The CDR3 contains 14 residues. V lost 7 bases and J 7 bases, leaving 17 bases between the germline ends. Germline-derived CDR1 and CDR2 are MDHEN and SYDVKM. The CDR3 protein is CASIQSREGQPQHF. The CDR3 DNA follows: TGTGCCAGCATCCAAAGCAGGGAGGGGCAGCCCCAGCATTTT.

The V call is TRBV5-5, the J call TRBJ1-1, with D tentatively TRBD1 (5 bases). In germline, CDR1 is SGHKS, CDR2 YYEKEE (reference sequence). CDR3 length: 12 residues. Trimming removed 1 base from V and 4 bases from J, with 5 bases in between. CDR3 sequence reads: CASSLRGTEAFF. The CDR3 DNA is TGTGCCAGCAGCTTGAGGGGCACTGAAGCTTTCTTT.

This clone was observed a handful of times. This chain connects TRBV9 to TRBJ2-1; possible D gene TRBD2, 6 bases. The CDR3 covers 15 residues. Germline CDR1 and CDR2: SGDLS and YYNGEE. Trimming stripped 1 base from V and 0 bases from J, with 8 bases between. The CDR3 spells CASSVRGVSYNEQFF. CDR3 DNA sequence: TGTGCCAGCAGCGTACGCGGGGTCTCCTACAATGAGCAGTTCTTC.

The genes are TRBV9 and TRBJ2-7, with TRBD2 matching over 10 bases. Per germline, CDR1 SGDLS and CDR2 YYNGEE. This CDR3 comprises 15 residues. V lost 4 bases to trimming and J lost 5 bases; unmatched junction nucleotides: 9. The CDR3 protein is CASSPKRGGLDEQYF. CDR3 DNA sequence: TGTGCCAGCAGCCCTAAGCGGGGGGGCCTCGACGAGCAGTACTTC.